This T cell receptor (beta chain) was retrieved from a study of blood T cell repertoires in COVID-19. Sequencing used immunoSEQ multiplex PCR; TCRdb keeps in-frame clones, though not all of them. The sample shows 300,000 to 450,000 clones, about nine tenths of them seen only once. Germline V CDR1 and CDR2: MDHEN, SYDVKM. The CDR3 totals 16 residues. The V and J ends lost 6 bases and 4 bases, in that order; junction bases with no gene match: 7. This chain uses TRBV28 with TRBJ1-5; the match to TRBD1 covers 12 bases. Sequencing was carried out using PBMCs or T cells enriched from blood (not recorded which). The TCR was taken from a woman aged 30 to 39 who had been exposed to COVID-19. CDR3 nucleotides: TGTGCCAGCAGATCTCCGGGACAGGGGGCAAATCAGCCCCAGCATTTT. The encoded protein is CASRSPGQGANQPQHF.